This T cell receptor beta chain was sequenced during a study of blood T cells in healthy people across ages. Overall study results and limits: In these data, TCR beta diversity tracked strongly with naive T cell percentage.

Note on this clonotype: Its antigen remains unidentified. Likely a read error: the CDR3 ends without its conserved phenylalanine or tryptophan.

The CDR3 contains 14 residues. The second PCR ran roughly 6 to 11 cycles with a sample-barcoded 5' primer and J-beta primers. Every sample gave at least 2.5 million paired-end reads containing CDR3. In TCRdb, the 5' RACE reads were re-called with MiXCR into one record per CDR3 protein. Altogether about 1,500,000 distinct CDR3 sequences are present, under 30% being singletons, with the ten largest covering 7.7%. The sequence derives from a woman younger than 45 in good health. The sequenced sample consisted of blood. The gene calls are TRBV12-3 or TRBV12-4 and TRBJ2-1; D might be TRBD2 (5 bases). In nucleotides, the CDR3 is TGTGCCAGTAGTTTGGAGGAATCCTACAATGAGCAGTTCTCC. Translation gives CASSLEESYNEQFS.